The 21 T cell receptor beta chains presented below share a single source sample, sequenced in a study of shared clonotypes between healthy human individuals. Libraries were prepared by immunoSEQ multiplex PCR; TCRdb keeps only in-frame clonotypes and omits some of them. The table includes about 110,000 clones, 67% detected once. Specimen: memory CD8+ T cells sorted from blood. As for subset: CD45RO+ cells pooled with CCR7-negative TemRA cells. The source of these receptors is a woman aged 25 to 39 in good health.

CDR3 bases: TGTGCCAGCAGTGACTCGTTGGAGACAAGTGAAGCTTTCTTT. Translating it yields CASSDSLETSEAFF. V usage is TRBV6-4 and J usage is TRBJ1-1; D unclear. The CDR3 runs 14 residues. Trimming stripped 0 bases from V and 7 bases from J, with 12 bases between. The germline CDR1 and CDR2 sequences are MRHNA and SNTAGT.

This clone was counted at least ten times. The V call is TRBV7-6, the J call TRBJ2-6; D is possibly TRBD1 (5 bases). Germline lookup yields CDR1 SGHVS and CDR2 FNYEAQ. The CDR3 has 16 amino acids. Deletions cut 5 bases from V and 4 bases from J, with 15 bases between. The CDR3 DNA follows: TGTGCCAGCAGCCGGTTGGCAGGGTCGGGGGCCAACGTCCTGACTTTC. Amino acids: CASSRLAGSGANVLTF.

V gene TRBV6-5 combines with J gene TRBJ1-4; tentatively, D is TRBD1 (5 bases). V was trimmed by 7 bases and J by 5 bases, leaving 11 bases between them. The germline CDR1 and CDR2 sequences are MNHEY and SVGAGI. The CDR3 covers 13 residues. CDR3 bases: TGTGCCAGCACTCTTCCAGGGAATGAAAAACTGTTTTTT. It codes for CASTLPGNEKLFF.

CDR3 DNA: TGTGCCAGCAGTGAAGCTGGGGGGACCAGGAATGAAGCTTTCTTT. The encoded protein is CASSEAGGTRNEAFF. The rearrangement links TRBV2 to TRBJ1-1; D may be TRBD1 (5 bases). Germline lookup yields CDR1 SNHLY and CDR2 FYNNEI. Trimming took 0 bases from V and 7 from J, leaving 15 bases between them. The CDR3 loop spans 15 amino acids. Full variable domain (outside the CDR3, taken from reference TRBV2 and TRBJ1-1): EPEVTQTPSHQVTQMGQEVILRCVPISNHLYFYWYRQILGQKVEFLVSFYNNEISEKSEIFDDQFSVERPDGSNFTLKIRSTKLEDSAMYFCASSEAGGTRNEAFFGQGTRLTVV.

Concerning this clone itself: A much more abundant neighbour one base away suggests this may be a read error. CDR3 amino acids: CSAQGGSFYEQYF. As DNA, the CDR3 is TGCAGCGCCCAGGGAGGCTCCTTCTACGAGCAGTACTTC. This chain links TRBV29-1 with TRBJ2-7, with D maybe TRBD2 (6 bases). V was clipped by 7 bases and J by 3 bases, with 16 bases between them. This CDR3 comprises 13 residues. CDR1 SQVTM and CDR2 ANQGSEA come from the germline V gene.

The J gene is TRBJ2-1, the V gene TRBV28, with D unresolved. V shed 3 bases and J shed 4 bases, with 10 bases lying between them. The CDR3 runs 14 residues. Germline CDR1 and CDR2: MDHEN and SYDVKM. In nucleotides, the CDR3 is TGTGCCAGCAGTTTTCCCATGGGTTACAATGAGCAGTTCTTC. Its protein is CASSFPMGYNEQFF.

The chain carries TRBV5-1 and TRBJ2-6, with D possibly matching TRBD1 (6 bases). CDR3 length: 16 residues. CDR1 is SGHRS and CDR2 is YFSETQ in the germline V gene. V was pared by 2 bases and J by 4 bases, with 13 bases between. The CDR3 nucleotides are TGCGCCAGCAGCTTTACAGGGTTGGCAGGGGCCAACGTCCTGACTTTC. Amino acid sequence: CASSFTGLAGANVLTF.

The rearrangement uses TRBV29-1 and TRBJ2-3; TRBD1 agrees at 7 bases. V lost 7 bases and J lost 2; bases outside the gene matches: 9. The CDR3 loop spans 14 amino acids. Germline values: CDR1 SQVTM, CDR2 ANQGSEA. The CDR3 here is CSAEGAADTDTQYF. Here the CDR3 DNA reads TGCAGCGCTGAGGGGGCGGCGGACACAGATACGCAGTATTTT.

This rearrangement joins TRBV28 to TRBJ2-7; a weak D match, TRBD1 (6 bases). This CDR3 region has 13 residues. From germline, CDR1 is MDHEN and CDR2 SYDVKM. Trimming removed 4 bases from V and 4 bases from J, with 11 bases in between. This CDR3 is CASSSDSLYEQYF. DNA for the CDR3: TGTGCCAGCAGTTCGGACAGCCTATACGAGCAGTACTTC.

The V gene is TRBV11-2, the J gene TRBJ1-4; D gene unclear. Trimming cost V 1 base and J 1 base, with 7 bases left between them. Germline V gene lookup returns CDR1 SGHAT and CDR2 FQNNGV. The CDR3 loop spans 15 amino acids. The CDR3, as DNA: TGTGCCAGCAGCTTAGCCCGGAAAACTAATGAAAAACTGTTTTTT. The encoded protein is CASSLARKTNEKLFF.

This chain joins TRBV7-3 and TRBJ2-7; 7 bases are a match to TRBD1. Losses at the gene ends were 2 bases for V and 5 bases for J; bases not matched to a gene: 9. The germline V gene encodes CDR1 SGHTA and CDR2 FQGTGA. The length of the CDR3 is 15 residues. The CDR3 nucleotides read TGTGCCAGCAGCTTACCGGTTGGACAGGATAACGAGCAGTACTTC. This sequence encodes CASSLPVGQDNEQYF.

This chain connects TRBV10-3 to TRBJ2-1, with TRBD2 matching over 10 bases. The germline V gene has CDR1 ENHRY and CDR2 SYGVKD. Trimming at V came to 5 bases and at J to 7 bases, leaving 8 bases not matched to a gene. CDR3 length: 15 amino acids. CDR3 loop: CAISITSGILNEQFF. CDR3 in DNA: TGTGCCATCAGTATTACTAGCGGGATTTTGAATGAGCAGTTCTTC.

The chain carries TRBV4-1 and TRBJ2-7; the D is unclear. Germline lookup yields CDR1 MGHRA and CDR2 YSYEKL. This CDR3 region has 15 residues. Trimming cost V 3 bases and J 3 bases, with 15 bases left between them. Here the CDR3 DNA reads TGCGCCAGCAGCCACGTGGAAGACACCTACTACGAGCAGTACTTC. It encodes CASSHVEDTYYEQYF.

The gene calls are TRBV6-4 and TRBJ2-3, with TRBD2 as a possible D gene (5 bases). This CDR3 has 16 residues. Trimming removed 0 bases at V and 0 bases at J, with 10 bases between. Germline CDR1 and CDR2: MRHNA and SNTAGT. CDR3 residues: CASSDSGSASTDTQYF. CDR3 nucleotides: TGTGCCAGCAGTGACTCGGGGAGCGCTAGCACAGATACGCAGTATTTT.

The J gene is TRBJ1-2, the V gene TRBV28; D possibly corresponds to TRBD1 (6 bases). This CDR3 is built from 14 residues. Germline V gives CDR1 MDHEN, CDR2 SYDVKM. Trimming took 6 bases from V and 5 from J, leaving 16 bases between them. The CDR3: CASRNAGTQYGYTF. Here the CDR3 DNA reads TGTGCCAGCAGAAATGCCGGGACACAATATGGCTACACCTTC.

The rearrangement links TRBV6-4 to TRBJ2-1; 7 positions match TRBD2. The V and J ends lost 3 bases and 5 bases, in that order; junction bases with no gene match: 10. The CDR3 totals 16 residues. Germline V gene sequence: CDR1 MRHNA, CDR2 SNTAGT. Here the CDR3 reads CASSEEASGGNNEQFF. The DNA of the CDR3 is TGTGCCAGCAGTGAGGAGGCTAGCGGAGGGAACAATGAGCAGTTCTTC.

This rearrangement joins TRBV27 to TRBJ2-7; 13 positions match TRBD2. Germline CDR1 and CDR2: MNHEY and SMNVEV (reference sequence). The CDR3 sequence is 14 residues long. The V segment lost 5 bases and the J segment 3 bases; nucleotides outside the gene matches: 1. CDR3: CASSRTSGSYEQYF. The DNA for the CDR3 is TGTGCCAGCAGTCGGACTAGCGGGAGCTACGAGCAGTACTTC.

The chain employs TRBV7-9 and TRBJ2-7; maybe TRBD2 (5 bases). V was pared by 5 bases and J by 0 bases, with 14 bases between. In germline, CDR1 is SEHNR, CDR2 FQNEAQ (reference sequence). The CDR3 loop spans 15 amino acids. The CDR3: CASSPRSGSSYEQYF. CDR3 nucleotides: TGTGCCAGCAGCCCCCGGAGCGGATCCTCCTACGAGCAGTACTTC.

The gene calls are TRBV6-4 and TRBJ2-1; 7 nucleotides align to TRBD2. The CDR3 has 15 residues. CDR1 and CDR2 from the germline V gene are MRHNA and SNTAGT. V shed 6 bases, J shed 3 bases, and the junction held 8 bases outside the gene matches. CDR3: CASSPSSGGYNEQFF. The DNA of the CDR3 is TGTGCCAGCAGCCCCTCTAGCGGAGGCTACAATGAGCAGTTCTTC.

The rearrangement links TRBV5-8 to TRBJ1-1; tentative D call: TRBD1 (5 bases). Germline loops: CDR1 SGHTS, CDR2 YDEGEE. This CDR3 has 15 residues. Trimming pared 1 base from V and 4 bases from J, leaving 14 bases between. CDR3 DNA sequence: TGTGCCAGCAGCTTGCCCGGGGGAGGGGCCACTGAAGCTTTCTTT. Residues: CASSLPGGGATEAFF.

The chain uses TRBV5-6 and TRBJ2-1; D might be TRBD2 (6 bases). This CDR3 region has 15 residues. V was cut by 5 bases and J by 12 bases, with 24 bases left in between. Germline values: CDR1 SGHDT, CDR2 YYEEEE. This CDR3 is CASRLRDSRSVGQFF. In DNA, the CDR3 is TGTGCCAGCAGGCTCCGGGACTCCAGAAGTGTCGGGCAGTTCTTC.